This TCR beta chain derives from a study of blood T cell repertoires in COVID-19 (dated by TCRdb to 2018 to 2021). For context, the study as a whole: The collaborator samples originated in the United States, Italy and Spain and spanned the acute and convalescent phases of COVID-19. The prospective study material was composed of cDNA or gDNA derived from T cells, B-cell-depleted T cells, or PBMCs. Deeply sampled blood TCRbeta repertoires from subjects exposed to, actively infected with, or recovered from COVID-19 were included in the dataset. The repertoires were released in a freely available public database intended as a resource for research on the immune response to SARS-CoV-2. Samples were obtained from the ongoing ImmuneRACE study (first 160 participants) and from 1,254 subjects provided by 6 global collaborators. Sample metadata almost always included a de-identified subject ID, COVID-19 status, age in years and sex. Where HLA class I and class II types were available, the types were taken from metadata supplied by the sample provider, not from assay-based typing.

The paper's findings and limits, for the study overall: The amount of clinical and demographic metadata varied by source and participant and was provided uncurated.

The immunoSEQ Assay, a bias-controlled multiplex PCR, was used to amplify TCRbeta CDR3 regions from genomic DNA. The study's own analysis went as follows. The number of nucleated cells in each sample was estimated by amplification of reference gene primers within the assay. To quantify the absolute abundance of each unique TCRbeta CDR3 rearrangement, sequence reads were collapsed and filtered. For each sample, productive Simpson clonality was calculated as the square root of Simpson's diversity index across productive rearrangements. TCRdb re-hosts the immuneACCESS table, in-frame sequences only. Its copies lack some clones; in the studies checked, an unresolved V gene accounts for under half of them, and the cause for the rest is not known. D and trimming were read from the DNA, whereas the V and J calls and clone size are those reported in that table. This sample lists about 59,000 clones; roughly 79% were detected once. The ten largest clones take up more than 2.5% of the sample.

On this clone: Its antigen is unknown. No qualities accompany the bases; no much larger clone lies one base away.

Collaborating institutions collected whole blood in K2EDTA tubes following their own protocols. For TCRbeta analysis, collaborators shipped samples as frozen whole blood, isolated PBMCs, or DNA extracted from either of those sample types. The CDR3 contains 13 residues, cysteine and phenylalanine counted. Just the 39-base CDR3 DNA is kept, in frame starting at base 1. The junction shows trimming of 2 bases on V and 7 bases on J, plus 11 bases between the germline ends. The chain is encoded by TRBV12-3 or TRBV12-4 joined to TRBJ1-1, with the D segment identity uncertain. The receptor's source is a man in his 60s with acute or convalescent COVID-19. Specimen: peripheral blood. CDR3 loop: CASSLREADEAFF. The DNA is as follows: TGTGCCAGCAGTTTAAGGGAGGCCGATGAAGCTTTCTTT.